What follows is one T cell receptor beta chain and its context. Its specificity is not known. This entry belongs to a study of regulatory T cells in long-lasting Graves disease. Study-wide points: Accuracy may have suffered from the small sample size.

The ends lost 4 bases at V and 4 bases at J; junction bases unmatched: 7. CDR1 is SGHNT and CDR2 is YYREEE in the germline V gene (reference sequence). The CDR3 is 14 residues long. Time point meaning: newly diagnosed GD, antithyroid drugs for less than 3 months. RNA extracted from PBMCs served as the sequencing template. Diagnoses of Graves' disease were made by American Thyroid Association guidelines. Library construction for TCR beta used iRepertoire HTBI primers and Arm-PCR of CDR3 regions. Each CDR3 protein gets one entry after TCRdb re-called the multiplex PCR reads with MiXCR. The sample carries around 250,000 distinct CDR3 sequences, around 20% recorded once.

The chain recombines TRBV5-4 with TRBJ1-1, with TRBD1 matching over 7 bases. The TCR was taken from a female donor with Graves disease. Sequencing was performed on peripheral blood mononuclear cells (PBMCs), taken at new diagnosis, from a patient treated with antithyroid drugs. The CDR3 nucleotides are TGTGCCAGCAGCCCTAAGACAGGGTTCACTGAAGCTTTCTTT. This gives the protein CASSPKTGFTEAFF.